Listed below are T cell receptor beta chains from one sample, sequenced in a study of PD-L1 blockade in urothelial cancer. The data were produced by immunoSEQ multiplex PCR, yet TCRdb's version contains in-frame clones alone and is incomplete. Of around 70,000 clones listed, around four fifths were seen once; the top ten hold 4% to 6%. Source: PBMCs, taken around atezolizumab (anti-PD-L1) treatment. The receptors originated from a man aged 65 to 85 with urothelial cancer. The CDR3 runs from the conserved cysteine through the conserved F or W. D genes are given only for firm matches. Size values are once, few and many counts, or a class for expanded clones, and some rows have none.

TGTGCCAGCAGCCCTAACTCCGGGACACCAACCGGGGAGCTGTTTTTT CASSPNSGTPTGELFF TRBV7-8 NA NA TRBJ2-2
TGTGCCAGCTCACTACTACCGGGACAGGGAGGTCAGCCCCAGCATTTT CASSLLPGQGGQPQHF TRBV18 NA TRBD1 TRBJ1-5
TGTGCCAGTAGTATTAGGGGCCCGGGCAAGCCCCAGCATTTT CASSIRGPGKPQHF TRBV19 NA NA TRBJ1-5
TGTGCCAGCTCACCAGGGGAGCCTCGATGGTATGGCTACACCTTC CASSPGEPRWYGYTF TRBV18 NA NA TRBJ1-2
TGTGCCAGCAGTTCCATAGCCTATGGCTACACCTTC CASSSIAYGYTF TRBV28 NA NA TRBJ1-2
TGTGCCAGCAGTGCCGGGGAACTGTATGGCTACACCTTC CASSAGELYGYTF TRBV2 NA NA TRBJ1-2
TGTGCCATCAGCCCTGGACAGGGGAGTCAGCCCCAGCATTTT CAISPGQGSQPQHF TRBV10-3 few TRBD1 TRBJ1-5
TGCGCCAGCAGCTTGGCTAGCGGTATCTACGAGCAGTACTTC CASSLASGIYEQYF TRBV5-1 NA TRBD2 TRBJ2-7
TGTGCCAGCAGCCGAAAGAGGGACACTGAAGCTTTCTTT CASSRKRDTEAFF TRBV5-4 NA NA TRBJ1-1
TGTGCCACGGCTGACAGCTACAATCAGCCCCAGCATTTT CATADSYNQPQHF TRBV19 NA NA TRBJ1-5
TGTGCCAGCATTCTAGGACTAACCTACCAAGAGACCCAGTACTTC CASILGLTYQETQYF TRBV6-1 NA NA TRBJ2-5
TGTGCCGCCAGACAGGGGCTCAATCAGCCCCAGCATTTT CAARQGLNQPQHF TRBV19 NA TRBD1 TRBJ1-5
TGCAGCGCCGCGGAGGGCGGGAGGGTCTACGAGCAGTACTTC CSAAEGGRVYEQYF TRBV29-1 NA TRBD2 TRBJ2-7
TGTGCCAGCAGCTTAGGGCCCACAGGAGACAATGAGCAGTTCTTC CASSLGPTGDNEQFF TRBV7-7 NA NA TRBJ2-1
TGTGCCATAAGACAGGGGGCGAACCAGCCCCAGCATTTT CAIRQGANQPQHF TRBV10-3 NA TRBD1 TRBJ1-5
TGTGCCAGCAGTCTACTGGGGGGTACTGGAAACACCATATATTTT CASSLLGGTGNTIYF TRBV28 NA NA TRBJ1-3
TGTGCCAGCAGTGTGCCCTTGGAAGGGGTGGAGAGAAAACTGTTTTTT CASSVPLEGVERKLFF TRBV2 NA NA TRBJ1-4